This TCR beta chain was sequenced during a study of shared clonotypes between healthy human individuals. Study-level information: Researchers drew samples from two women and a few men aged 18 to 49. Each donor's CD8 memory used one plate, CD8 naive two, each CD4 subset three. Study-level findings and limits: Incompleteness in sorted-subset sequencing, despite large depth, was shown by rarefaction. Generation probabilities of non-shared clonotypes were lower (relative to those shared by all four donors).

CDR1 and CDR2 (germline): SGHRS, YFSETQ. This CDR3 has 13 residues. The V gene end was trimmed by 4 bases and the J gene end by 7 bases; junction bases not matched to a gene: 7. Comments on this clone: Its antigen is unknown.

Profiling relied on immunoSEQ multiplex PCR, and the TCRdb table lists in-frame clones only, not all of them. The sample comprises about 1.5 million clones, around 98% of which are singletons, and about 0.45% rests with the top ten. This clonotype was obtained from a man aged 25-45 years in good health. What was sequenced was naive CD4+ T cells sorted from blood. Subset indicated: CD45RA+ positively selected. The chain employs TRBV5-1 and TRBJ1-1; 7 nucleotides agree with TRBD1. This chain's CDR3 is CASSLTTGSEAFF. CDR3 nucleotides: TGCGCCAGCAGCCTAACGACAGGGAGTGAAGCTTTCTTT.